One and the same sample provided the 19 T cell receptor beta chains below, sequenced in a study of Graves' ophthalmopathy and Graves' hyperthyroidism. Beta-chain TCR CDR3 regions were amplified from RNA transcripts. An opening RT-PCR round employed HTBI primers and preceded a second-round multiplex PCR. TCRdb recomputed calls from the multiplex PCR reads with MiXCR, one row per CDR3 protein. The table includes around 590,000 distinct CDR3 sequences, about two fifths detected once. Sequencing was carried out using peripheral blood or thyroid tissue (not recorded which). These receptors were taken from an adult man with Graves' hyperthyroidism.

This clonotype was seen more than once but under ten times. The gene calls are TRBV29-1 and TRBJ2-2, with 8 bases matching TRBD1. The CDR3 is 14 residues long. With V trimmed by 8 bases and J by 2 bases, 7 bases remained unmatched. The germline CDR1 and CDR2 sequences are SQVTM and ANQGSEA. The CDR3 protein is CSSRTGSNTGELFF. The DNA for the CDR3 is TGCAGCTCCCGGACAGGGTCAAACACCGGGGAGCTGTTTTTT.

This clonotype has only a few counts. The chain recombines TRBV12-3 or TRBV12-4 with TRBJ2-7, with 9 nucleotides matching TRBD1. V shed 5 bases, J shed 8 bases, and the junction held 13 bases outside the gene matches. The CDR3 spans 15 residues. The DNA for the CDR3 is TGTGCCAGCAGTGGTTGGGACAGGGAGTCTCTGCAGCAGTACTTC. Residues: CASSGWDRESLQQYF.

This clonotype was found many times. The chain recombines TRBV11-3 with TRBJ1-2, with D possibly being TRBD1 (5 bases). V lost 5 bases and J lost 1, with 11 bases in between. CDR1 is SGHNT, CDR2 YENEEA, per germline. This CDR3 spans 14 amino acids. DNA for the CDR3: TGTGCCAGCAGCATTGCTGGGGGTAACTATGGCTACACCTTC. This gives the protein CASSIAGGNYGYTF. Based on the CDR3 plus reference TRBV11-3 and TRBJ1-2, the full variable domain is EAGVVQSPRYKIIEKKQPVAFWCNPISGHNTLYWYLQNLGQGPELLIRYENEEAVDDSQLPKDRFSAERLKGVDSTLKIQPAELGDSAVYLCASSIAGGNYGYTFGSGTRLTVV.

The V gene is TRBV6-1, the J gene TRBJ1-2, with D possibly TRBD1 on 5 matching bases. Germline CDR1 reads MNHNS; CDR2 reads SASEGT. The V end was cut by 4 bases, the J end by 8 bases, with 11 bases between. The CDR3 is 12 residues long. CDR3 sequence (DNA): TGTGCCAGCAGTGTACCAACAGGCGGCTACACCTTC. It yields the protein CASSVPTGGYTF.

The chain combines TRBV20-1 with TRBJ2-7; D call uncertain. Germline lookup yields CDR1 DFQATT and CDR2 SNEGSKA (reference sequence). This CDR3 spans 11 amino acids. V lost 2 bases and J 2 bases, leaving 4 bases between the germline ends. The CDR3: CSARTAYEQYF. DNA for the CDR3: TGCAGTGCTAGAACGGCCTACGAGCAGTACTTC.

The table lists this clonotype with a few counts. The rearrangement uses TRBV7-2 and TRBJ2-3, with 14 bases fitting TRBD2. Germline CDR1 reads SGHTA; CDR2 reads FQGNSA. This CDR3 contains 15 residues. Trimming removed 6 bases from V and 3 bases from J; junction bases left unmatched: 2. CDR3 sequence reads: CASRRTSGRTDTQYF. CDR3 nucleotides: TGTGCCAGCAGAAGGACTAGCGGGAGGACAGATACGCAGTATTTT.

Turning to this clonotype: With a much larger clone just one base away, this may be a read error. This sequence joins TRBV7-4 and TRBJ1-2; tentative D call: TRBD1 (5 bases). CDR3 length equals 13 residues. The germline CDR1 and CDR2 sequences are SGHVT and SQSDAQ. The CDR3 bases are TGTGCCAGCTACCCCGGGGCCAAAGGCGGCTACGCCTTC. It is translated as CASYPGAKGGYAF. The entire variable domain, with the rest obtained from reference TRBV7-4 and TRBJ1-2, is as follows: GAGVSQSPRYKVAKRGRDVALRCDSISGHVTLYWYRQTLGQGSEVLTYSQSDAQRDKSGRPSGRFSAERPERSVSTLKIQRTEQGDSAVYLCASYPGAKGGYAFGSGTRLTVV.

Note on this clonotype: The junction departs from the called germline gene at one end, perhaps through a read error. J is TRBJ2-7 and V is TRBV6-1; possibly TRBD1 for D (6 bases). Germline loops: CDR1 MNHNS, CDR2 SASEGT. This CDR3 is 14 amino acids long. This CDR3 reads CASSYRDTYYGQYF. The CDR3 nucleotides are TGTGCCAGCAGTTACCGGGACACCTACTACGGGCAGTACTTC.

The chain carries TRBV12-3 or TRBV12-4 and TRBJ1-6; D is possibly TRBD1 (5 bases). The CDR3 has 13 residues. Trimming took off 5 bases at V and 10 bases at J, with 12 bases between the two ends. The CDR3 bases are TGTGCCAGCAGTCCCGGGACTGAGTCACCCCTCCACTTT. Translated, it gives CASSPGTESPLHF.

The chain employs TRBV7-9 and TRBJ1-1; D gene unclear. The length of the CDR3 is 14 residues. The V and J ends lost 5 bases and 4 bases respectively, with 14 bases between them. Per the germline V gene, CDR1 is SEHNR and CDR2 is FQNEAQ (reference sequence). CDR3 in DNA: TGTGCCAGCAGCGGCCCGGGGAGTAGCACTGAAGCTTTCTTT. Its protein is CASSGPGSSTEAFF.

This clonotype was seen ten or more times. The rearrangement uses TRBV2 and TRBJ1-6; the D gene is possibly TRBD1 (5 bases). CDR3 length equals 17 residues. V lost 1 base to trimming and J lost 6 bases, with 16 bases between them. Germline V CDR1 and CDR2: SNHLY, FYNNEI. The CDR3 spells CASSEGGPGRLNSPLHF. CDR3 nucleotide sequence: TGTGCCAGCAGTGAAGGGGGCCCGGGACGCCTTAATTCACCCCTCCACTTT.

This chain connects TRBV7-9 to TRBJ2-1, with TRBD1 matching over 11 bases. V trimming: 5 bases; J trimming: 4 bases; junction bases outside the gene matches: 4. CDR1 and CDR2 (germline): SEHNR, FQNEAQ (reference sequence). The CDR3 is made up of 15 amino acids. The chain's CDR3 is CASSPGQGGYNEQFF. Written as DNA, the CDR3 is TGTGCCAGCAGCCCGGGACAGGGGGGATACAATGAGCAGTTCTTC. Complete variable domain (other parts from reference TRBV7-9 and TRBJ2-1): DTGVSQNPRHKITKRGQNVTFRCDPISEHNRLYWYRQTLGQGPEFLTYFQNEAQLEKSRLLSDRFSAERPKGSFSTLEIQRTEQGDSAMYLCASSPGQGGYNEQFFGPGTRLTVL.

This clonotype was seen ten or more times. The chain uses TRBV19 and TRBJ1-1; D is uncertain. V lost 3 bases to trimming and J lost 0 bases, with 5 bases between them. The V gene's germline CDR1 is LNHDA and CDR2 SQIVND (reference sequence). The CDR3 is 13 residues long. The CDR3 protein is CASSITLNTEAFF. The CDR3 nucleotides read TGTGCCAGTAGTATTACCTTGAACACTGAAGCTTTCTTT.

The J gene is TRBJ1-1, the V gene TRBV29-1, with 9 bases fitting TRBD1. Germline CDR1 reads SQVTM; CDR2 reads ANQGSEA. The trim removed 4 bases at V and 2 bases at J, leaving 8 bases unmatched. The CDR3 runs to 15 residues. The CDR3 sequence is CSVGQGQGPNTEAFF. DNA for the CDR3: TGCAGCGTTGGACAGGGACAGGGACCTAACACTGAAGCTTTCTTT.

The chain uses TRBV7-9 and TRBJ1-2; 7 nucleotides align to TRBD1. In germline, CDR1 is SEHNR, CDR2 FQNEAQ (reference sequence). This CDR3 is 12 amino acids long. V lost 2 bases and J lost 9; bases outside the gene matches: 3. The CDR3 DNA is TGTGCCAGCAGCTTAACAGGGGAACGCTACACCTTC. It is translated as CASSLTGERYTF.

The CDR3 DNA reads as TGTGCCAGCAGTCCGGAGGGCGGAAGGGACACCATATATTTT. It encodes CASSPEGGRDTIYF. This chain uses TRBV27 with TRBJ1-3; D call uncertain. V dropped 5 bases and J dropped 8 bases, with 16 bases sitting between them. Germline loops: CDR1 MNHEY, CDR2 SMNVEV (reference sequence). The length of the CDR3 is 14 residues.

The rearrangement joins TRBV6-1 to TRBJ1-5, with unresolved D. The length of the CDR3 is 15 residues. V shed 5 bases and J shed 2 bases, with 13 bases lying between them. From germline, CDR1 is MNHNS and CDR2 SASEGT. The CDR3 loop reads CASSYLIEGNQPQHF. CDR3 in DNA: TGTGCCAGCAGTTACTTAATCGAGGGCAATCAGCCCCAGCATTTT.

This clonotype was counted many times. The chain has TRBV29-1 and TRBJ2-7, with 9 bases identical to TRBD1. V trimming: 7 bases; J trimming: 2 bases; junction bases outside the gene matches: 3. Germline V gene lookup returns CDR1 SQVTM and CDR2 ANQGSEA. The CDR3 consists of 12 residues. The CDR3: CSAGTGPYEQYF. Here the CDR3 DNA reads TGCAGCGCCGGGACAGGGCCCTACGAGCAGTACTTC.

This clonotype was seen ten or more times. V is TRBV29-1 and J is TRBJ1-1; D gene unclear. V was pared by 4 bases and J by 6 bases, with 21 bases between. The length of the CDR3 is 15 residues. Germline CDR1 and CDR2: SQVTM and ANQGSEA. CDR3 amino acids: CSVAHQTLLGAEAFF. In nucleotides, the CDR3 is TGCAGCGTTGCCCACCAGACCCTCCTGGGCGCTGAAGCTTTCTTT.